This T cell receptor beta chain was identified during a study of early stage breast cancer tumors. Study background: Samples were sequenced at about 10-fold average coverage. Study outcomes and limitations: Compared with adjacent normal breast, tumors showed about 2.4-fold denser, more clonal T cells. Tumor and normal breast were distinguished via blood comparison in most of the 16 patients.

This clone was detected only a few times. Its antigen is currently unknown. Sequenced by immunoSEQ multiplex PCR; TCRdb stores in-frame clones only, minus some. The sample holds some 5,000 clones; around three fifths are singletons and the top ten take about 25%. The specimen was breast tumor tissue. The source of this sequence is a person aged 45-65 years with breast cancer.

The CDR3 DNA is TGTGCCAGCTGGTCACTAGCGGGGTCTACCGGGGAGCTGTTTTTT. It is translated as CASWSLAGSTGELFF. V is TRBV28 and J is TRBJ2-2; 10 nucleotides match TRBD2. The CDR3 runs to 15 residues. CDR1 and CDR2 from the germline V gene are MDHEN and SYDVKM. Trimming removed 8 bases from V and 5 bases from J; junction bases left unmatched: 8.